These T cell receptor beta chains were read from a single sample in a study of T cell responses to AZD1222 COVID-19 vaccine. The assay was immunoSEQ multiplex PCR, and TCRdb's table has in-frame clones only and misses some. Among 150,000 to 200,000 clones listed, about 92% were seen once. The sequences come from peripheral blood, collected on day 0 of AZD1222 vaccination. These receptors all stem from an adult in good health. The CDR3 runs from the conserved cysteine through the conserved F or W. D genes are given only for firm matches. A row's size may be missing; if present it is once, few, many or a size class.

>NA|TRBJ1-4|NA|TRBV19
TGTGCCAGTAGTATACAGGGCGCAACTAATGAAAAACTGTTTTTT
CASSIQGATNEKLFF
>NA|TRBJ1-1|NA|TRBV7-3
TGTGCCAGCAGCTTATCATCAGGGGCGGCTGAAGCTTTCTTT
CASSLSSGAAEAFF
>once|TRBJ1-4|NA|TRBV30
TGTGCCTGGGGACATACAGGGCCGAATGAAAAACTGTTTTTT
CAWGHTGPNEKLFF
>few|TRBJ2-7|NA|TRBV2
TGTGCCAGCAGTGACGGGTGGGGCGGCGAGCAGTACTTC
CASSDGWGGEQYF
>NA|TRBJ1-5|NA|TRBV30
TGTGCCTGGAGTGGGGGAAGGGGCAATCAGCCCCAGCATTTT
CAWSGGRGNQPQHF
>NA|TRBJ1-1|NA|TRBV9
TGTGCCAGCAGCGTCACCTACCGTAGAGCTTTCTTT
CASSVTYRRAFF
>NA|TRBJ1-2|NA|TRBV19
TGTGCCAGTAGTCCCCTTCAGTTGAGCTACACCTTC
CASSPLQLSYTF
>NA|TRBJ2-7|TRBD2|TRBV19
TGTGCCAGTAGTATGAACCCCTCACTAGCGGTCTACGAGCAGTACTTC
CASSMNPSLAVYEQYF
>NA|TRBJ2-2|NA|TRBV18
TGTGCCAGCTCACCGCAACAGGACACCGGGGAGCTGTTTTTT
CASSPQQDTGELFF
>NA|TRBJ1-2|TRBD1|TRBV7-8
TGTGCCAGCAGCTTAGAGTGGACAGGGGGATCCGGTGGCTACACCTTC
CASSLEWTGGSGGYTF
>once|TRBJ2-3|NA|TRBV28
TGTGCCAGCCACTCGTTGGGGGTAGAAAGCACAGATACGCAGTATTTT
CASHSLGVESTDTQYF
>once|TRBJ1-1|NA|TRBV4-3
TGCGCCAGCAGCCAAGGGTATGAACGGGTGAACACTGAAGCTTTCTTT
CASSQGYERVNTEAFF
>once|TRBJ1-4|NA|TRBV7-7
TGTGCCAGCAGCTTAGGTCAGGGTGAAAAACTGTTTTTT
CASSLGQGEKLFF
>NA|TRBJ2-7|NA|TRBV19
TGTGCCAGTAGTCCCCGGGACTCCTACGAGCAGTACTTC
CASSPRDSYEQYF
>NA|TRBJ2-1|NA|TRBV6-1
TGTGCCAGCAGTGAAGTTCGGAATGAGCAGTTCTTC
CASSEVRNEQFF
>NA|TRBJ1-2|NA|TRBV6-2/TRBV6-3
TGTGCCAGCAGTTACGTGGGGGCTGGACGTGGCTACACCTTC
CASSYVGAGRGYTF
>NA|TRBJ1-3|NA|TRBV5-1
TGCGCCAGCAGCCCAGGGAGCGGGGGTGGAAACACCATATATTTT
CASSPGSGGGNTIYF
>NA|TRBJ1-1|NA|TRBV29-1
TGCAGCTGCAGGAGCCGGGGCACTGAAGCTTTCTTT
CSCRSRGTEAFF
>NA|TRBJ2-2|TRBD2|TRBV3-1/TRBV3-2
TGTGCCAGCAGCCCCGGGGGGGCGTCTGGCGGGGAGCTGTTTTTT
CASSPGGASGGELFF
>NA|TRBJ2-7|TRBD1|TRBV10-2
TGCGCCAGCAGAGAACAGGGGGCTTTCCACGAGCAGTACTTC
CASREQGAFHEQYF
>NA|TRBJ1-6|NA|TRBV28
TGTGCCAGCAGCCTCTACCGGGACCACCGAGACTCACCCCTCCACTTT
CASSLYRDHRDSPLHF
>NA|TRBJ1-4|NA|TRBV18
TGTGCCAGCTCACCTAGGGAGAACGAAAAACTGTTTTTT
CASSPRENEKLFF
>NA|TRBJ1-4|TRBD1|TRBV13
TGTGCCAGCAGCTACGGGACAGAGAATGAAAAACTGTTTTTT
CASSYGTENEKLFF
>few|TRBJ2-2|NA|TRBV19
TGTGCCAGTAGTATGGGGTGGCTTGACACCGGGGAGCTGTTTTTT
CASSMGWLDTGELFF
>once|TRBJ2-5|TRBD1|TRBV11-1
TGTGCCAGCAGCTTTGGGGGACAGGGGCAAGAGACCCAGTACTTC
CASSFGGQGQETQYF
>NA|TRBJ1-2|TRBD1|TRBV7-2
TGTGCCAGCAGCTTAGTTCAGGGGGCATTCGGCTACACCTTC
CASSLVQGAFGYTF
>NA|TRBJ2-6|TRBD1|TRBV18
TGTGCCAGCGATCCGGGACAGTCCTCTGGGGCCAACGTCCTGACTTTC
CASDPGQSSGANVLTF
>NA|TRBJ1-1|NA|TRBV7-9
TGTGCCAGCAGCGCCAGGGATCGCGTCACTGAAGCTTTCTTT
CASSARDRVTEAFF
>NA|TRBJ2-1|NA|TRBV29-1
TGCAGCGTCGGCGGAGCCAACTCCTACAATGAGCAGTTCTTC
CSVGGANSYNEQFF
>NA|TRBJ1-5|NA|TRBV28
TGTGCCAGCAGTTTACGAGGGATCCCACGCAATCAGCCCCAGCATTTT
CASSLRGIPRNQPQHF
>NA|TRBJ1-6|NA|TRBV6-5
TGTGCCAGCAGTTATGGGGGGGCGGATTCACCCCTCCACTTT
CASSYGGADSPLHF
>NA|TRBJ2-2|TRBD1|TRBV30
TGTGCCTGGAGGACAGGGGTCCAAACCGGGGAGCTGTTTTTT
CAWRTGVQTGELFF
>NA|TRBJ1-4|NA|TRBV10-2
TGCGCCAGTCGGAGGGATGGGGCGGAAAAACTGTTTTTT
CASRRDGAEKLFF
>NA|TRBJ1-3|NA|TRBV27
TGTGCCAGCAGTAGAGGTCCCAGCTCTGGAAACACCATATATTTT
CASSRGPSSGNTIYF
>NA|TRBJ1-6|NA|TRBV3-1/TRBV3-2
TGTGCCAGCAGCCAAGTGATCAATTCACCCCTCCACTTT
CASSQVINSPLHF
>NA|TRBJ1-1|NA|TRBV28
TGTGCCAGCAGTTTAAGGAACACTGAAGCTTTCTTT
CASSLRNTEAFF
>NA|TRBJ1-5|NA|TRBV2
TGTGCCAGCAGTGAAGCTGGGAACAGCCAGCCCCAGCATTTT
CASSEAGNSQPQHF
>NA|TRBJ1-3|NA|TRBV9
TGTGCCAGCAGCCCCGCAGGACCGAGCGCCCGACTCTCTGGAAACACCATATATTTT
CASSPAGPSARLSGNTIYF
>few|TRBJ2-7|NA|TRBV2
TGTGCCAGCAGTGTGGGGCAGCAGTACTTC
CASSVGQQYF
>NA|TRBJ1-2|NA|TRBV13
TGTGCCAGCAGCACCGCCGTGTCAGGCAACTATGGCTACACCTTC
CASSTAVSGNYGYTF
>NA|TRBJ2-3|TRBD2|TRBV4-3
TGCGCCAGCAGCCAAGCTGGAGCGGGGGGGCTGGCAGATACGCAGTATTTT
CASSQAGAGGLADTQYF
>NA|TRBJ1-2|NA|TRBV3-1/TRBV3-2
TGTGCCAGCAGCCAAGCTCGGGGCGGCTACACCTTC
CASSQARGGYTF
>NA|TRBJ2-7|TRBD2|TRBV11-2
TGTGCCAGCAGCTTAATGTTACTAGCGGGAGGGCCCCACGAGCAGTACTTC
CASSLMLLAGGPHEQYF
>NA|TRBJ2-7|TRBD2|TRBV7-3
TGTGCCAGCAGCTTATTACCATCGGGAGGGCGTACCTCCTACGAGCAGTACTTC
CASSLLPSGGRTSYEQYF
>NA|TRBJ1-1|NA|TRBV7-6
TGTGCCAGCAGCGTAACACAGGGTGGGACTGAAGCTTTCTTT
CASSVTQGGTEAFF
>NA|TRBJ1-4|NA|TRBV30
TGTGCCTGGAGTAGGGGACTGGCGAATGAAAAACTGTTTTTT
CAWSRGLANEKLFF
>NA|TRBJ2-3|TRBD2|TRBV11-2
TGTGCCAGCAGCCAAGGGCTAGCGGGAGCAGATACGCAGTATTTT
CASSQGLAGADTQYF
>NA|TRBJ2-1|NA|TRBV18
TGTGCCAGCTCAGGTACCGCCGGTAATGAGCAGTTCTTC
CASSGTAGNEQFF